This T cell receptor beta chain was sequenced for a study of Ad26.COV2.S vaccination and SARS-CoV-2 variants. Treatment here: approximately 18 received Ad26.COV2.S at low or high dose, single or two shots; five or six received placebo; per-sample allocation not given. Specimens were obtained on day 63 following the first vaccine or placebo injection. The protocol was immunoSEQ multiplex PCR, while the TCRdb copy is restricted to in-frame clones and leaves out a portion. The sample holds about 350,000 clones, about 89% seen once. Germline V gives CDR1 LGHDT, CDR2 YNNKEL (reference sequence). The CDR3 consists of 14 residues. V lost 4 bases to trimming and J lost 3 bases; unmatched junction nucleotides: 4.

This chain links TRBV3-1 (or the pseudogene TRBV3-2) with TRBJ2-7, with 9 bases aligning to TRBD1. The sequence derives from a person between 18 and 65 years old who received the Ad26.COV2.S COVID-19 vaccine or a placebo. The starting material was peripheral blood, obtained in a trial of Ad26.COV2.S vaccine versus placebo. Here the CDR3 reads CASSRRDRVYEQYF. CDR3 nucleotides: TGTGCCAGCAGCCGAAGGGACAGGGTCTACGAGCAGTACTTC.